A single sample gave rise to the 19 T cell receptor beta chains below, sequenced in a study of blood T cell repertoires in COVID-19. Some clones are missing from TCRdb's copy, which holds only in-frame ones; the method was immunoSEQ multiplex PCR. The data show approximately 270,000 clones, with about 89% seen just once and roughly 2.2% held by the top ten. What was sequenced was peripheral blood. All receptors derive from a man aged 50-60 years with acute or convalescent COVID-19.

The chain uses TRBV21-1 and TRBJ2-7; TRBD1, the table's D call, was not compared with the DNA. TRBV21-1 is a listed pseudogene. The CDR3 runs 16 residues. CDR3: CASSSIRWPGDYEQYF. The CDR3 DNA reads as TGTGCCAGCAGCAGTATTAGATGGCCAGGGGATTACGAGCAGTACTTC.

The chain recombines TRBV7-3 with TRBJ2-3; possible D gene TRBD2, 5 bases. The CDR3 extends over 14 amino acids. In germline, CDR1 is SGHTA, CDR2 FQGTGA. Trimming stripped 7 bases from V and 8 bases from J, with 19 bases between. The CDR3 is CASTLRRSDGTQYF. The CDR3, as DNA: TGTGCCAGCACCCTAAGGAGGAGTGACGGTACGCAGTATTTT.

The chain couples TRBV5-1 to TRBJ1-1; D gene uncertain. There are 16 residues in the CDR3. The germline V and J ends were trimmed by 0 bases and 0 bases, with 12 bases remaining between them. The germline gives CDR1 SGHRS, CDR2 YFSETQ. This CDR3 reads CASSLVAPIMNTEAFF. The CDR3 DNA follows: TGCGCCAGCAGCTTGGTCGCGCCGATCATGAACACTGAAGCTTTCTTT.

This chain connects TRBV11-2 to TRBJ2-5; possibly TRBD1 for D (6 bases). The CDR3 sequence is 15 residues long. Germline CDR1 and CDR2: SGHAT and FQNNGV. V was shortened by 5 bases and J by 1 base, with 14 bases between the two germline ends. CDR3 in DNA: TGTGCCAGCAGCCCAGGGGCCAGCTTCCAAGAGACCCAGTACTTC. Protein sequence: CASSPGASFQETQYF.

This clone came up once. The chain recombines TRBV12-3 or TRBV12-4 with TRBJ2-3; no reliable D call. This CDR3 region has 12 residues. Trimming removed 2 bases from V and 7 bases from J, with 7 bases in between. CDR3 DNA sequence: TGTGCCAGCAGTTTAATTGGCAATACGCAGTATTTT. Residues: CASSLIGNTQYF.

This clone has a handful of counts. The V and J genes are TRBV5-4 and TRBJ2-1; 7 nucleotides align to TRBD1. The CDR3 runs to 14 residues. The trim removed 2 bases at V and 1 base at J, leaving 0 bases unmatched. The germline V gene has CDR1 SGHNT and CDR2 YYREEE (reference sequence). The CDR3 region is CASSLQGSYNEQFF. CDR3 in DNA: TGTGCCAGCAGCTTACAGGGGTCCTACAATGAGCAGTTCTTC.

The rearrangement uses TRBV6-6 and TRBJ2-1; 7 bases match TRBD1. The germline gives CDR1 MNHNY, CDR2 SVGAGI (reference sequence). V shed 8 bases and J 6 bases; nucleotides not matched to a gene: 13. This CDR3 spans 15 amino acids. DNA of the CDR3: TGTGCCAGCGCCCGCAAACAGGGGTTGAGCAATGAGCAGTTCTTC. The encoded protein is CASARKQGLSNEQFF.

The gene calls are TRBV27 and TRBJ1-2; tentatively, D is TRBD1 (6 bases). Germline V lookup: CDR1 MNHEY, CDR2 SMNVEV (reference sequence). Deletions cut 2 bases from V and 8 bases from J, with 15 bases between. The CDR3 covers 14 residues. The CDR3 sequence is CASSLVRGIRGYTF. CDR3 coding DNA: TGTGCCAGCAGTTTAGTCAGGGGCATTAGAGGCTACACCTTC.

The chain combines TRBV28 with TRBJ2-7; D may be TRBD2 (6 bases). The germline gives CDR1 MDHEN, CDR2 SYDVKM. CDR3 length equals 15 residues. V lost 5 bases to trimming and J lost 2 bases, with 16 bases between them. CDR3 region: CASSAPRGGPYEQYF. The DNA for the CDR3 is TGTGCCAGCAGTGCCCCGAGGGGAGGACCCTACGAGCAGTACTTC.

The chain is built from TRBV10-1 and TRBJ1-1; 9 bases are shared with TRBD1. In germline, CDR1 is WNHNN, CDR2 SYGVQD (reference sequence). The junction had 6 bases not matched to a gene; V was cut back by 6 bases and J by 4 bases. The CDR3 has 14 amino acids. The CDR3 DNA is TGCGCCAGCAGCCCCGACAGGGGGAGCACTGAAGCTTTCTTT. This gives the protein CASSPDRGSTEAFF.

The genes are TRBV4-1 and TRBJ1-1; D gene ambiguous. The CDR3 has 13 residues. Deletions cut 3 bases from V and 1 base from J, with 6 bases between. Looked up from germline, CDR1 is MGHRA and CDR2 is YSYEKL. The CDR3 reads CASSQGSNTEAFF. For the CDR3, the DNA is TGCGCCAGCAGCCAGGGCTCGAACACTGAAGCTTTCTTT.

V and J are TRBV5-1 and TRBJ1-2; no reliable D call. CDR1 SGHRS and CDR2 YFSETQ come from the germline V gene. The CDR3 consists of 10 residues. Trimming took off 5 bases at V and 7 bases at J, with 6 bases between the two ends. The CDR3 loop is CASSNSGYTF. As DNA, the CDR3 is TGCGCCAGCAGTAATAGTGGCTACACCTTC. Complete variable domain (other parts from reference TRBV5-1 and TRBJ1-2): KAGVTQTPRYLIKTRGQQVTLSCSPISGHRSVSWYQQTPGQGLQFLFEYFSETQRNKGNFPGRFSGRQFSNSRSEMNVSTLELGDSALYLCASSNSGYTFGSGTRLTVV.

The chain links TRBV18 to TRBJ1-1; maybe TRBD1 (6 bases). The CDR3 runs 14 residues. Trimming removed 0 bases at V and 6 bases at J, with 11 bases between. CDR1 is KGHSH, CDR2 LQKENI, per germline. The CDR3 DNA follows: TGTGCCAGCTCACCACCTTCCAGGGGTTCTGAAGCTTTCTTT. This encodes CASSPPSRGSEAFF.

The chain links TRBV18 to TRBJ2-3; 10 bases agree with TRBD1. J was trimmed by 1 base and V by 5 bases; bases with no gene match: 15. Germline V lookup: CDR1 KGHSH, CDR2 LQKENI. This CDR3 has 19 amino acids. This CDR3 reads CASSVTAGQGLFGTDTQYF. The CDR3 DNA reads as TGTGCCAGCTCAGTTACAGCGGGACAGGGGCTCTTCGGCACAGATACGCAGTATTTT.

This clone was detected a few times. This rearrangement joins TRBV3-1 (or the pseudogene TRBV3-2) to TRBJ2-1; 7 bases match TRBD2. The ends lost 3 bases at V and 4 bases at J; junction bases unmatched: 6. The CDR3 length is 15 residues. The germline gives CDR1 LGHDT, CDR2 YNNKEL (reference sequence). CDR3 in amino acids: CASSQSGTTYNEQFF. CDR3 in DNA: TGTGCCAGCAGCCAGTCCGGGACTACTTACAATGAGCAGTTCTTC.

This chain uses TRBV21-1 with TRBJ1-1; the tabulated D call, TRBD1, remains unverified against the DNA. TRBV21-1 is given as a pseudogene. This CDR3 has 16 amino acids. The CDR3 spells CASSRLPGWKNTEAFF. CDR3 in DNA: TGTGCCAGCAGCAGGCTCCCAGGGTGGAAGAACACTGAAGCTTTCTTT.

This clone was counted only a few times. The chain is built from TRBV30 and TRBJ2-1, with TRBD1 identical over 7 bases. The V gene end was trimmed by 0 bases and the J gene end by 7 bases; junction bases not matched to a gene: 3. The CDR3 contains 13 residues. In germline, CDR1 is GTSNPN, CDR2 SVGIG (reference sequence). The chain's CDR3 is CAWSVGGGNEQFF. For the CDR3, the DNA is TGTGCCTGGAGTGTAGGGGGCGGGAATGAGCAGTTCTTC.

This clone has a handful of counts. The chain combines TRBV28 with TRBJ2-7; perhaps TRBD2 as D (6 bases). This CDR3 is built from 14 residues. Trimming cost V 2 bases and J 7 bases, with 15 bases left between them. Germline CDR1 is MDHEN and CDR2 is SYDVKM. DNA of the CDR3: TGTGCCAGCAGTTTAACGGCCGCCGCGGGGGAGCAGTACTTC. It encodes CASSLTAAAGEQYF.

The chain couples TRBV27 to TRBJ1-2; no definite D call. Germline CDR1 reads MNHEY; CDR2 reads SMNVEV (reference sequence). The CDR3 extends over 13 amino acids. The V end was cut by 2 bases, the J end by 4 bases, with 8 bases between. The CDR3 loop reads CASSLKRTYGYTF. CDR3 nucleotide sequence: TGTGCCAGCAGTTTAAAGCGGACCTATGGCTACACCTTC.